A single sample gave rise to the 7 T cell receptor beta chains below, sequenced in a study of control samples from healthy donors and cancer patients. Profiled with immunoSEQ multiplex PCR; TCRdb holds only in-frame clones, not every one. The sample's table shows about 190,000 clones. The sequenced sample consisted of blood. These receptors were collected from a woman aged 25-40 years in good health.

The chain joins TRBV29-1 to TRBJ1-1; possible D gene TRBD1, 5 bases. The CDR3 runs 14 residues. The germline gives CDR1 SQVTM, CDR2 ANQGSEA. Deletions cut 3 bases from V and 5 bases from J, with 16 bases between. The CDR3 spells CSVDGWGEGTEAFF. CDR3 DNA sequence: TGCAGCGTTGATGGATGGGGCGAGGGAACTGAAGCTTTCTTT.

On this clone: Other DNA sequences in this specimen translate into the identical CDR3. V gene TRBV5-1 combines with J gene TRBJ1-1; D not resolved. The CDR3 contains 13 residues. With 1 base removed from V and 5 bases from J, the gap between germline ends came to 9 bases. Germline lookup yields CDR1 SGHRS and CDR2 YFSETQ. The CDR3 reads CASSLSGGTEAFF. Written as DNA, the CDR3 is TGCGCCAGCAGCTTGTCAGGAGGAACTGAAGCTTTCTTT.

The chain couples TRBV12-3 or TRBV12-4 to TRBJ1-1, with D maybe TRBD1 (5 bases). The CDR3 runs 11 residues. V lost 7 bases and J lost 8, with 11 bases in between. The CDR3 nucleotides read TGTGCCAGCAACCAGGGACGCGAAGCTTTCTTT. As protein: CASNQGREAFF.

The rearrangement joins TRBV28 to TRBJ1-3, with 8 bases lining up with TRBD1. CDR3 length equals 16 residues. Germline V lookup: CDR1 MDHEN, CDR2 SYDVKM. The V and J ends lost 6 bases and 3 bases, in that order; junction bases with no gene match: 10. CDR3 residues: CASRAFGRGHGNTIYF. CDR3 in DNA: TGTGCCAGCAGGGCTTTCGGCAGGGGGCATGGAAACACCATATATTTT.

This chain links TRBV10-3 with TRBJ1-2; D unclear. V was trimmed by 3 bases and J by 1 base, leaving 6 bases between them. The V gene's germline CDR1 is ENHRY and CDR2 SYGVKD. CDR3 length: 13 residues. CDR3 sequence: CAISDSVNYGYTF. The CDR3 bases are TGTGCCATCAGTGATTCGGTTAACTATGGCTACACCTTC.

V and J are TRBV7-2 and TRBJ2-7; 8 nucleotides agree with TRBD1. CDR1 is SGHTA and CDR2 is FQGNSA in the germline V gene. The CDR3 extends over 15 amino acids. The junction had 10 bases not matched to a gene; V was cut back by 5 bases and J by 4 bases. The CDR3: CASSPQDRAGYEQYF. In nucleotides, the CDR3 is TGTGCCAGCAGCCCGCAGGACAGGGCTGGGTACGAGCAGTACTTC. Full variable domain (outside the CDR3, taken from reference TRBV7-2 and TRBJ2-7): GAGVSQSPSNKVTEKGKDVELRCDPISGHTALYWYRQSLGQGLEFLIYFQGNSAPDKSGLPSDRFSAERTGGSVSTLTIQRTQQEDSAVYLCASSPQDRAGYEQYFGPGTRLTVT.

The J gene is TRBJ2-3, the V gene TRBV27, with 12 bases matching TRBD2. The CDR3 is 15 residues long. V was pared by 8 bases and J by 6 bases, with 9 bases of the junction left unmatched. CDR1 and CDR2 from the germline V gene are MNHEY and SMNVEV (reference sequence). The CDR3 loop reads CASAASGGAPDTQYF. In DNA form, the CDR3 reads TGTGCCAGCGCCGCTAGCGGGGGGGCCCCCGATACGCAGTATTTT.